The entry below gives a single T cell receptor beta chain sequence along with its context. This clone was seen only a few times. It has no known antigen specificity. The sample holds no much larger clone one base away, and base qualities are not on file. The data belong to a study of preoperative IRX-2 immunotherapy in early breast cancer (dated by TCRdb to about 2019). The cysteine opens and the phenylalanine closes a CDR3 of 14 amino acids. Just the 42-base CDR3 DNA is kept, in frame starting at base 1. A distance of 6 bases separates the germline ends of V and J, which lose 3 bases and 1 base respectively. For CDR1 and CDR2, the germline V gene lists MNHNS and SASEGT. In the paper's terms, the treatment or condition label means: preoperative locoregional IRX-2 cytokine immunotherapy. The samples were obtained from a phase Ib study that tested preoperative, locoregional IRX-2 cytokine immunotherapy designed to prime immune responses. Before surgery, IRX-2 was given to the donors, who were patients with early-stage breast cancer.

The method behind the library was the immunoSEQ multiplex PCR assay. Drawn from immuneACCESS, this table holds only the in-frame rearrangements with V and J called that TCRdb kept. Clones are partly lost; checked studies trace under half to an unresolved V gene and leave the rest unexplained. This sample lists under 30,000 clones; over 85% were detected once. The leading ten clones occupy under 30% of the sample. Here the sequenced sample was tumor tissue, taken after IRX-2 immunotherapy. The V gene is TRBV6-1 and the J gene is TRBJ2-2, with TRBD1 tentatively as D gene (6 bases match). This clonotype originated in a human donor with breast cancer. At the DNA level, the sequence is TGTGCCAGCAGTGAGACAGGGAACACCGGGGAGCTGTTTTTT. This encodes CASSETGNTGELFF.